Included here is one TCR beta chain sequence, with context. Per the original methods: Reference gene primers were amplified, and this amplification served to estimate nucleated cell counts. TCRdb keeps only in-frame clones here, not all; method: immunoSEQ multiplex PCR. That table gives V, J and clone size, and the DNA gave D and trimming. The table shows hundreds of thousands of clones, with around 91% occurring only once. Researchers sorted participants into cohorts using their self-reported clinical history. The recovered donors of Cohort 3 showed two negative PCRs, clearance, or symptom resolution. This entry comes from a study of blood T cell repertoires in COVID-19. Study details: Donors in the United States, Italy and Spain gave samples during acute or convalescent COVID-19.

Sequencing was performed on PBMCs or T cells enriched from blood (not recorded which). This TCR was sampled from a man between 18 and 35 years old who had recovered from COVID-19.

The CDR3 spells CASSLTALEKLFF. CDR3 nucleotides: TGTGCCAGCTCACTGACAGCTCTCGAAAAACTGTTTTTT. The chain recombines TRBV18 with TRBJ1-4, with D possibly TRBD1 on 5 matching bases. Germline V gives CDR1 KGHSH, CDR2 LQKENI. The CDR3 extends over 13 amino acids. Trimming took off 4 bases at V and 8 bases at J, with 11 bases between the two ends.